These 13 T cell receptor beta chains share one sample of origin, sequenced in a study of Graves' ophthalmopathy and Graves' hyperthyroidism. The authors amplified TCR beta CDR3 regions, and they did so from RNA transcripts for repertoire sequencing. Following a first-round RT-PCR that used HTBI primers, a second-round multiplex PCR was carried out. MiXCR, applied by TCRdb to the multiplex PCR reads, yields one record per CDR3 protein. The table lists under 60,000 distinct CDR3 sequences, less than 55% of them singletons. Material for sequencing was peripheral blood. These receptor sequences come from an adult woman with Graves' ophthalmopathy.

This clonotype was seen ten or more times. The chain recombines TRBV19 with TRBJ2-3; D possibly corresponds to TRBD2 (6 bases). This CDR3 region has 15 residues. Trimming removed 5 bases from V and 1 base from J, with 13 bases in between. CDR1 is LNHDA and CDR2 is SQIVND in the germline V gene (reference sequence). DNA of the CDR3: TGTGCCAGTAGTCCCTCGGAGGGCGGCACAGATACGCAGTATTTT. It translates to CASSPSEGGTDTQYF.

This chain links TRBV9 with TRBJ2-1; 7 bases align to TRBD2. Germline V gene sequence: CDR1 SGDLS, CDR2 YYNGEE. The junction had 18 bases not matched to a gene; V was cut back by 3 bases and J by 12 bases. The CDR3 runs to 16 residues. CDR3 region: CASSALTGGSTDTQFF. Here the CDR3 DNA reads TGTGCCAGCAGCGCCCTTACGGGAGGCAGCACAGATACGCAGTTCTTC.

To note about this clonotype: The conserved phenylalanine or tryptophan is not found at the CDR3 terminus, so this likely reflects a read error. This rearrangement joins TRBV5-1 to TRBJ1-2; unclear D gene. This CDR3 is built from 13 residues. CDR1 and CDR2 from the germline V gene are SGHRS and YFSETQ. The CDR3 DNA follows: TGCGCCGGCAGCGCGGGCTCTAACTATGGCTACACCCTC. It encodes CAGSAGSNYGYTL.

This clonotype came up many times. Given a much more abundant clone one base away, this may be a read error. The CDR3 protein is CATTTGMSTEAFF. For the CDR3, the DNA is TGTGCCACCACGACAGGGATGAGCACTGAAGCTTTCTTT. The rearrangement links TRBV10-3 to TRBJ1-1; 7 nucleotides line up with TRBD1. With V trimmed by 10 bases and J by 4 bases, 9 bases remained unmatched. This CDR3 contains 13 residues. Germline V lookup: CDR1 ENHRY, CDR2 SYGVKD.

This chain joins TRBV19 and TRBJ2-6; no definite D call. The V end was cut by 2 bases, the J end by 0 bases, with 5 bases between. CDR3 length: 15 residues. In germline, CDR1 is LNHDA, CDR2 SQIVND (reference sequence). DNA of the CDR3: TGTGCCAGTAGTATAAGGAGCTCTGGGGCCAACGTCCTGACTTTC. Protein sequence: CASSIRSSGANVLTF.

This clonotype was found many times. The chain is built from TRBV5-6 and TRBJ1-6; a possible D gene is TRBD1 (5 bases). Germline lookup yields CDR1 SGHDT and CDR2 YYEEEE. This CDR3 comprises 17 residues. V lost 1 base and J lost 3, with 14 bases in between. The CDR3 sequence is CASSLSRGVGYNSPLHF. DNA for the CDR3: TGTGCCAGCAGCTTGAGCCGGGGGGTCGGCTATAATTCACCCCTCCACTTT.

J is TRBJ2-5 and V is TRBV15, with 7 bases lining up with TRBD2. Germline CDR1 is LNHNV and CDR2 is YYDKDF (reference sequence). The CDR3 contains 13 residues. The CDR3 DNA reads TGTGCAACCGGCAGACTAGCAAGAGAGACCCAGTACTTC. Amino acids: CATGRLARETQYF.

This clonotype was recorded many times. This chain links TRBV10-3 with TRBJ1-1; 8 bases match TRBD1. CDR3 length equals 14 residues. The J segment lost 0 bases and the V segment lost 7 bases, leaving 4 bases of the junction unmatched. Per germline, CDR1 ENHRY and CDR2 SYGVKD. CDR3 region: CAITRGRMNTEAFF. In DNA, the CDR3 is TGTGCCATCACCAGGGGGCGGATGAACACTGAAGCTTTCTTT.

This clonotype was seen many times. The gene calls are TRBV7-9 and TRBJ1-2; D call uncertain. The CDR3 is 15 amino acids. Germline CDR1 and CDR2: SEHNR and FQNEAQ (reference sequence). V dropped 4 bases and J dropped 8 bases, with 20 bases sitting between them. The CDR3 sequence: CASSSMARSPRGYTF. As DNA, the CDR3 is TGTGCCAGCAGCTCTATGGCCCGGTCACCTAGGGGCTACACCTTC.

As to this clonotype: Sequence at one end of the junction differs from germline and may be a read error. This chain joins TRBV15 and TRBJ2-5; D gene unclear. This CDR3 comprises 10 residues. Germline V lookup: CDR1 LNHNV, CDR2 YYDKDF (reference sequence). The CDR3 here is CATSRESLDF. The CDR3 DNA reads TGTGCCACCAGCAGAGAGAGCCTGGACTTC.

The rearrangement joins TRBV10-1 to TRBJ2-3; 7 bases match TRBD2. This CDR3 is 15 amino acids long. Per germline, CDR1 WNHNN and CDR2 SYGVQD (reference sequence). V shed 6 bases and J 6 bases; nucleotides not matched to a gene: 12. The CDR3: CASSEGLADTDTQYF. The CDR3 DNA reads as TGCGCCAGCAGCGAGGGTCTAGCGGACACCGATACGCAGTATTTT.

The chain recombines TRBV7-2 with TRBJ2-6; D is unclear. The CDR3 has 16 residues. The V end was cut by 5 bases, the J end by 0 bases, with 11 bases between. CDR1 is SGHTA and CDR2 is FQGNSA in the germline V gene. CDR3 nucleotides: TGTGCCAGCAGCCCCGGGCTGTGCTCTGGGGCCAACGTCCTGACTTTC. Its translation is CASSPGLCSGANVLTF.

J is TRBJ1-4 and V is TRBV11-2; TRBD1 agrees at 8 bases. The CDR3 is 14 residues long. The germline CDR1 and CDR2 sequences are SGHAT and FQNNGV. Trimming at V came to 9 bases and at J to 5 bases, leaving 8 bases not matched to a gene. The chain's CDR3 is CARTRTGMNEKLFF. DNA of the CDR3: TGTGCCAGAACCAGGACAGGGATGAATGAAAAACTGTTTTTT.